Listed below are T cell receptor beta chains from one sample, sequenced in a study of control samples from healthy donors and cancer patients. Assay used: immunoSEQ multiplex PCR; TCRdb lists only in-frame clones, some missing. The repertoire has 50,000 to 75,000 clones, approximately 85% of them found once; the top ten carry 4.5% to 6.5%. What was sequenced was blood. All receptors derive from a man aged 40-49 years in good health. CDR3s include the opening cysteine and the closing phenylalanine or tryptophan. A D gene is named only where the DNA matches it firmly.

>TRBV6-2/TRBV6-3|-|TRBJ2-7
CASSYLPVGSYEQYF
>TRBV19|TRBD1|TRBJ1-1
CASSGTANTEAFF
>TRBV7-3|-|TRBJ2-3
CASSLTTAPGTDTQYF
>TRBV6-2/TRBV6-3|-|TRBJ2-1
CASSRLEGSYNEQFF
>TRBV5-4|-|TRBJ1-1
CASSLWAEKNIF
>TRBV4-1|-|TRBJ1-4
CASSLTVREKLFF
>TRBV27|TRBD1|TRBJ1-5
CASSLRGTGGDQPQHF
>TRBV19|TRBD1|TRBJ2-1
CASSIEQGGAYNEQFF
>TRBV7-9|-|TRBJ2-7
CASSFLERYEQYF
>TRBV4-1|TRBD1|TRBJ1-1
CASSQAQGAKNTEAFF
>TRBV4-3|TRBD2|TRBJ2-3
CASSHGTSGYTDTQYF
>TRBV9|-|TRBJ2-1
CASSPRWEPHEQFF
>TRBV7-3|-|TRBJ2-3
CASSSTPGMGTDTQYF
>TRBV7-9|-|TRBJ2-5
CASSLAGQGKTQYF
>TRBV3-1/TRBV3-2|-|TRBJ2-7
CASSQDLTGAYEQYF
>TRBV3-1/TRBV3-2|-|TRBJ1-4
CASRPAGATNEKLFF
>TRBV7-9|-|TRBJ2-5
CASSLGGSGETQYF
>TRBV11-2|TRBD2|TRBJ2-1
CASSPVGGGADEQFF
>TRBV25-1|TRBD2|TRBJ2-3
CASSDTGGGVFDTQYF
>TRBV6-6|TRBD2|TRBJ2-1
CASRAGGPYNEQFF
>TRBV5-4|TRBD2|TRBJ2-1
CASSSLAGGPGNEQFF
>TRBV13|TRBD2|TRBJ2-1
CASSLPSGNEQFF
>TRBV19|-|TRBJ2-1
CASSPSVREQFF
>TRBV5-6|-|TRBJ2-5
CASSLAGGQRETQYF
>TRBV15|TRBD2|TRBJ2-1
CATSRELAGVHEQFF
>TRBV12-5|TRBD1|TRBJ1-2
CASGLGTGPVGNGYTF
>TRBV2|-|TRBJ2-7
CASSLNHYEQYF
>TRBV28|-|TRBJ1-3
CASSQLGPSSGNTIYF
>TRBV6-5|-|TRBJ1-1
CASSYQTGGTEAFF
>TRBV11-2|-|TRBJ1-5
CASSLGTLLNQPQHF
>TRBV27|TRBD1|TRBJ2-7
CASSPDRTSSYEQYF
>TRBV9|-|TRBJ1-1
CASSVAAGAAFF
>TRBV10-3|-|TRBJ1-5
CAISELAGDSNQPQHF
>TRBV27|-|TRBJ2-3
CASRPQGALDTQYF
>TRBV7-2|-|TRBJ2-7
CASSLGPAGYEQYF
>TRBV11-2|-|TRBJ1-2
CASSLEPSWGAERRGYTF
>TRBV7-2|TRBD2|TRBJ2-1
CASSLVPGTSGRSNEQFF
>TRBV27|TRBD1|TRBJ2-7
CASSLRQGASEQYF
>TRBV4-3|-|TRBJ1-5
CASSQDSLAGQPQHF
>TRBV15|-|TRBJ1-2
CATSITRQGGYGYTF
>TRBV6-5|-|TRBJ1-1
CASTPGQLNTEAFF
>TRBV7-2|TRBD1|TRBJ1-2
CASSSGTGTGYTF
>TRBV5-5|-|TRBJ2-7
CASSLVSGAMEEQYF
>TRBV29-1|TRBD1|TRBJ2-1
CSGDRAGEQFF
>TRBV5-1|TRBD2|TRBJ2-3
CASSLDPASGSADTQYF
>TRBV19|-|TRBJ1-4
CASSPVAATNEKLFF
>TRBV7-2|-|TRBJ1-2
CASRNGGGYGYTF
>TRBV19|-|TRBJ1-2
CASSIGTVNPNYGYTF
>TRBV5-6|TRBD1|TRBJ1-5
CASSSKPGQGARQPQHF
>TRBV11-2|-|TRBJ2-3
CASSTRPGFTDTQYF
>TRBV12-5|-|TRBJ2-1
CASGLVIRGALSYNEQFF
>TRBV3-1/TRBV3-2|-|TRBJ1-6
CASSPRRGFSSPLHF
>TRBV3-1/TRBV3-2|-|TRBJ2-3
CASSPLTGPTDTQYF
>TRBV18|TRBD2|TRBJ2-1
CASSPLAGSADEQFF
>TRBV6-6|TRBD1|TRBJ1-4
CASSYGQGATNEKLFF
>TRBV10-1|-|TRBJ2-7
CASNRGSYEQYF
>TRBV5-5|-|-
CASSLAGVQSYEQYF